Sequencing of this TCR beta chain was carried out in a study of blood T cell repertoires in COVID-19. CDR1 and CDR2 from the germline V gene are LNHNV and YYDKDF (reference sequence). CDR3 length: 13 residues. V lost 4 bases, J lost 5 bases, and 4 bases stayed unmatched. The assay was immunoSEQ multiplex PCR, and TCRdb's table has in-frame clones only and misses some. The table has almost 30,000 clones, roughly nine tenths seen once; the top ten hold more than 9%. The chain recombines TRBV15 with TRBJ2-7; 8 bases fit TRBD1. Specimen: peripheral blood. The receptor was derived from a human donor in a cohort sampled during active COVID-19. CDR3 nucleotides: TGTGCCACCAGCACGACAGGGGCACACGAGCAGTACTTC. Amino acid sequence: CATSTTGAHEQYF.